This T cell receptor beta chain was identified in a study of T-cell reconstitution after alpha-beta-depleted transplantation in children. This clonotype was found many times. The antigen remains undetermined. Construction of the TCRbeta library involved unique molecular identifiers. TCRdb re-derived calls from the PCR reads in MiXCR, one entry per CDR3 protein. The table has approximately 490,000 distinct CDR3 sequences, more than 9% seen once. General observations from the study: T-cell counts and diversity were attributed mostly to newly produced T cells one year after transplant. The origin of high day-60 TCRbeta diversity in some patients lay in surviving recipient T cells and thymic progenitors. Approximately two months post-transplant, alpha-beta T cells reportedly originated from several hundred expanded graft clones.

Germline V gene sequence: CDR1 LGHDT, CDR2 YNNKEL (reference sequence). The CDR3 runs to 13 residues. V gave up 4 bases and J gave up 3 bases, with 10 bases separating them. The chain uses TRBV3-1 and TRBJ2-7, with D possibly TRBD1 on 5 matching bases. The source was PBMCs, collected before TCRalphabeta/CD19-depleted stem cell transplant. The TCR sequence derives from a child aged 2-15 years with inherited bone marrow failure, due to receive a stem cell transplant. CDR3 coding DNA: TGTGCCAGCAGCCCGGACACCGACTACGAGCAGTACTTC. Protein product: CASSPDTDYEQYF.